This is a list of T cell receptor beta chains from one sample in a study of T cells in Graves' hyperthyroidism and ophthalmopathy. One entry per CDR3 protein results from TCRdb running MiXCR on the multiplex PCR reads. The table records hundreds of thousands of distinct CDR3 sequences, just over 35% of them present only once. Input material: blood. The receptors shown here come from a woman between 40 and 50 years old with Graves' hyperthyroidism. CDR3s include the opening cysteine and the closing phenylalanine or tryptophan. D genes are given only for firm matches. Clone size appears in some rows only: once, few, many, or a class for an expanded clone.

clone_size: many
d_call: -
j_call: TRBJ1-3
v_call: TRBV19
cdr3_aa: CASSQRRGEGNTIYF
cdr3_nt: TGTGCCAGTAGTCAACGACGGGGCGAAGGAAACACCATATATTTT

clone_size: many
d_call: -
j_call: TRBJ1-2
v_call: TRBV11-2
cdr3_aa: CASSVTEGGYTF
cdr3_nt: TGTGCCAGCAGTGTAACAGAGGGTGGCTACACCTTC

clone_size: few
d_call: TRBD1
j_call: TRBJ1-4
v_call: TRBV7-3
cdr3_aa: CASSLKGQGPTNEKLFF
cdr3_nt: TGTGCCAGCAGCTTAAAGGGACAGGGACCAACTAATGAAAAACTGTTTTTT

clone_size: -
d_call: -
j_call: TRBJ1-1
v_call: TRBV19
cdr3_aa: CASSITGIDKAFF
cdr3_nt: TGTGCCAGTAGTATTACGGGAATAGATAAAGCTTTCTTT

clone_size: many
d_call: TRBD1
j_call: TRBJ2-5
v_call: TRBV20-1
cdr3_aa: CSARDAGQDQETQYF
cdr3_nt: TGCAGTGCTAGAGATGCCGGACAGGACCAAGAGACCCAGTACTTC

clone_size: -
d_call: -
j_call: TRBJ1-5
v_call: TRBV6-5
cdr3_aa: CASRWPQHF
cdr3_nt: TGTGCCAGCAGATGGCCCCAGCATTTT

clone_size: -
d_call: -
j_call: TRBJ2-5
v_call: TRBV7-2
cdr3_aa: CASSLYAETQYF
cdr3_nt: TGTGCCAGCAGTTTATATGCAGAGACCCAGTACTTC

clone_size: -
d_call: TRBD1
j_call: TRBJ1-4
v_call: TRBV7-2
cdr3_aa: CASSPHRGRNEKLLF
cdr3_nt: TGTGCCAGCAGCCCTCACAGGGGGCGAAATGAAAAACTGCTTTTT

clone_size: few
d_call: -
j_call: TRBJ2-3
v_call: TRBV20-1
cdr3_aa: CSGSSGGVADTQYF
cdr3_nt: TGCAGTGGTTCGAGCGGTGGTGTGGCAGATACGCAGTATTTT

clone_size: -
d_call: TRBD2
j_call: TRBJ2-7
v_call: TRBV12-3/TRBV12-4
cdr3_aa: CASSVGLAAPPFYEQYF
cdr3_nt: TGTGCCAGCAGCGTGGGACTAGCGGCCCCCCCGTTCTACGAGCAGTACTTC

clone_size: few
d_call: TRBD1
j_call: TRBJ1-2
v_call: TRBV20-1
cdr3_aa: CSARDGDRGYGYTF
cdr3_nt: TGCAGTGCTAGAGATGGGGACAGGGGCTATGGCTACACCTTC

clone_size: many
d_call: -
j_call: TRBJ2-7
v_call: TRBV20-1
cdr3_aa: CSASGTPYEQYF
cdr3_nt: TGCAGTGCTTCGGGGACCCCCTACGAGCAGTACTTC

clone_size: many
d_call: TRBD1
j_call: TRBJ2-7
v_call: TRBV7-9
cdr3_aa: CASSSTPGQASYEQYF
cdr3_nt: TGTGCCAGCAGTTCCACCCCGGGACAGGCCTCCTACGAGCAGTACTTC

clone_size: -
d_call: -
j_call: TRBJ1-2
v_call: TRBV5-1
cdr3_aa: CASSLEQLRGYTF
cdr3_nt: TGCGCCAGCAGCTTGGAACAGCTCCGTGGCTACACCTTC

clone_size: -
d_call: -
j_call: TRBJ1-4
v_call: TRBV7-8
cdr3_aa: CASSVLVGVLNEKLFF
cdr3_nt: TGTGCCAGCAGCGTCCTGGTTGGGGTACTTAATGAAAAACTGTTTTTT

clone_size: many
d_call: -
j_call: TRBJ1-2
v_call: TRBV7-9
cdr3_aa: CASSLSGRGRSGYTF
cdr3_nt: TGTGCCAGCAGCTTATCAGGACGGGGCCGGAGTGGCTACACCTTC

clone_size: few
d_call: -
j_call: TRBJ2-7
v_call: TRBV25-1
cdr3_aa: CASSDHPFYEQYF
cdr3_nt: TGTGCCAGCAGTGATCATCCCTTCTACGAGCAGTACTTC

clone_size: -
d_call: -
j_call: TRBJ2-6
v_call: TRBV12-3/TRBV12-4
cdr3_aa: CASTLGGSGSNVLTF
cdr3_nt: TGTGCCAGCACCTTAGGGGGGTCTGGGTCCAACGTCCTGACTTTC

clone_size: -
d_call: -
j_call: TRBJ1-6
v_call: TRBV7-9
cdr3_aa: CVSSLGGSYNSPLHF
cdr3_nt: TGTGTCAGCAGCTTAGGGGGTTCCTATAATTCACCCCTCCACTTT

clone_size: few
d_call: -
j_call: TRBJ2-7
v_call: TRBV20-1
cdr3_aa: CSASPSFYEQYF
cdr3_nt: TGCAGTGCTAGTCCCTCCTTCTACGAGCAGTACTTC